This passage covers 19 T cell receptor beta chains from one sample sequenced in a study of type 1 and type 2 diabetes patients. The PCR template was genomic DNA. Amplification of the beta chain CDR3 used 30 forward and 13 reverse multiplex primers. TCRdb re-analysed the multiplex PCR reads in MiXCR, keeping a single row per CDR3 protein. Of 250,000 to 300,000 distinct CDR3 sequences in the sample, roughly 48% were seen once. Specimen: peripheral blood mononuclear cells (PBMCs). These receptors originate from a man between 18 and 35 years old with type 2 diabetes.

The V gene is TRBV20-1, the J gene TRBJ1-2; no clear D. The CDR3 spans 14 residues. Germline lookup yields CDR1 DFQATT and CDR2 SNEGSKA (reference sequence). Trimming removed 5 bases at V and 6 bases at J, with 19 bases between. CDR3 protein: CSAPGALSDHGYTF. The DNA of the CDR3 is TGCAGTGCTCCGGGAGCCCTATCGGACCATGGCTACACCTTC.

The genes are TRBV30 and TRBJ1-6; D may be TRBD1 (6 bases). The germline V gene encodes CDR1 GTSNPN and CDR2 SVGIG (reference sequence). CDR3 length equals 16 residues. The V gene lost 1 base and the J gene lost 2 bases, with 12 bases spanning the gap. The chain's CDR3 is CAWSGGTSAYNSPLHF. As DNA, the CDR3 is TGTGCCTGGAGTGGGGGGACAAGTGCCTATAATTCACCCCTCCACTTT.

The chain employs TRBV20-1 and TRBJ2-3; D uncertain. V lost 6 bases to trimming and J lost 4 bases, with 11 bases between them. The CDR3 runs to 12 residues. Germline V gene data show CDR1 as DFQATT and CDR2 as SNEGSKA (reference sequence). CDR3 DNA: TGCAGTGCGCATAACAAGGCAGATACGCAGTATTTT. Translation gives CSAHNKADTQYF.

The chain is built from TRBV2 and TRBJ2-1; the D call may be TRBD1 or TRBD2 (5 bases each). CDR3 length: 16 amino acids. V lost 7 bases to trimming and J lost 0 bases, with 16 bases between them. Germline V CDR1 and CDR2: SNHLY, FYNNEI. The CDR3, as DNA: TGTGCCAGCACTCCCTCGGGGCAGAGCTCCTACAATGAGCAGTTCTTC. Residues: CASTPSGQSSYNEQFF.

This clonotype was found many times. The V and J genes are TRBV14 and TRBJ2-6, with 10 bases matching TRBD1. Germline V gives CDR1 SGHDN, CDR2 FVKESK. CDR3 length: 18 residues. The trim removed 4 bases at V and 3 bases at J, leaving 9 bases unmatched. CDR3 protein: CASSRKTGGTLGANVLTF. CDR3 DNA sequence: TGTGCCAGCAGCCGAAAGACAGGGGGCACGCTTGGGGCCAACGTCCTGACTTTC. The variable domain in full, with the rest retrieved from reference TRBV14 and TRBJ2-6, is EAGVTQFPSHSVIEKGQTVTLRCDPISGHDNLYWYRRVMGKEIKFLLHFVKESKQDESGMPNNRFLAERTGGTYSTLKVQPAELEDSGVYFCASSRKTGGTLGANVLTFGAGSRLTVL.

The chain couples TRBV7-2 to TRBJ1-1; D is uncertain. This CDR3 is 13 amino acids long. Between the trimmed V and J ends, which lost 2 bases and 1 base, there was a span of 5 bases. CDR1 is SGHTA and CDR2 is FQGNSA in the germline V gene. DNA of the CDR3: TGTGCCAGCAGCTTAATCCAGAACACTGAAGCTTTCTTT. It specifies CASSLIQNTEAFF.

This clonotype was found a few times. This chain uses TRBV4-2 with TRBJ2-7; 9 bases line up with TRBD1. The germline gives CDR1 LGHNA, CDR2 YNFKEQ. This CDR3 region has 15 residues. V trimming: 4 bases; J trimming: 6 bases; junction bases outside the gene matches: 10. CDR3 loop: CASSPRDRDWSEQYF. In DNA form, the CDR3 reads TGTGCCAGCAGCCCCCGGGACAGGGATTGGAGCGAGCAGTACTTC.

A few counts support this clonotype. This chain uses TRBV12-3 or TRBV12-4 with TRBJ2-7; D gene ambiguous. V lost 5 bases and J 3 bases, leaving 11 bases between the germline ends. CDR3 length: 13 amino acids. The CDR3 DNA reads TGTGCCAGCAGTCCCGGGTGGGTCTACGAGCAGTACTTC. Translated: CASSPGWVYEQYF.

The rearrangement links TRBV10-3 to TRBJ1-5; 8 bases align to TRBD1. The CDR3 totals 13 residues. Germline values: CDR1 ENHRY, CDR2 SYGVKD. V was clipped by 9 bases and J by 1 base; unmatched bases: 2. CDR3 protein: CAIRDRSNQPQHF. The CDR3 nucleotides are TGTGCCATACGGGACAGGAGCAATCAGCCCCAGCATTTT.

The rearrangement uses TRBV19 and TRBJ1-1; D is unresolved. The germline gives CDR1 LNHDA, CDR2 SQIVND (reference sequence). V shed 3 bases and J shed 5 bases, with 10 bases lying between them. This CDR3 contains 13 residues. Here the CDR3 DNA reads TGTGCCAGTAGTATGTCGAGGGCGACTGAAGCTTTCTTT. Translation gives CASSMSRATEAFF.

This clonotype has at least ten counts. J is TRBJ2-5 and V is TRBV29-1, with 8 bases fitting TRBD1. This CDR3 has 14 residues. V shed 4 bases, J shed 0 bases, and the junction held 4 bases outside the gene matches. Germline CDR1 SQVTM, CDR2 ANQGSEA. The CDR3 sequence: CSVAGDRYQETQYF. The DNA for the CDR3 is TGCAGCGTTGCAGGGGACAGGTACCAAGAGACCCAGTACTTC. The full variable domain, its missing parts supplied by reference TRBV29-1 and TRBJ2-5, is SAVISQKPSRDICQRGTSLTIQCQVDSQVTMMFWYRQQPGQSLTLIATANQGSEATYESGFVIDKFPISRPNLTFSTLTVSNMSPEDSSIYLCSVAGDRYQETQYFGPGTRLLVL.

V usage is TRBV6-1 and J usage is TRBJ2-7; the match to TRBD1 covers 7 bases. This CDR3 is 15 amino acids long. The trim removed 6 bases at V and 2 bases at J, leaving 10 bases unmatched. Germline loops: CDR1 MNHNS, CDR2 SASEGT. The CDR3 DNA is TGTGCCAGCAGGGAAACAGGGGCCCCCACCTACGAGCAGTACTTC. Its translation: CASRETGAPTYEQYF.

Turning to this clonotype: At one end the junction does not follow the germline gene, possibly because of a read error. The rearrangement links TRBV5-1 to TRBJ1-6, with unresolved D. The CDR3 runs to 19 residues. The germline CDR1 and CDR2 sequences are SGHRS and YFSETQ. In DNA, the CDR3 is TGTGCCAGCAGCTTGGCGGTTTATGAATCCAGCTCCTATAATTCACCCCTCCACTTT. It encodes CASSLAVYESSSYNSPLHF.

The chain uses TRBV19 and TRBJ1-1; no clear D gene. CDR3 size: 13 residues. With 7 bases removed from V and 2 bases from J, the gap between germline ends came to 11 bases. Looked up from germline, CDR1 is LNHDA and CDR2 is SQIVND (reference sequence). The CDR3 DNA is TGTGCCAGTAAGTGGGCACCCAACACTGAAGCTTTCTTT. This sequence encodes CASKWAPNTEAFF. Together with reference TRBV19 and TRBJ1-1, the CDR3 gives the full variable domain: DGGITQSPKYLFRKEGQNVTLSCEQNLNHDAMYWYRQDPGQGLRLIYYSQIVNDFQKGDIAEGYSVSREKKESFPLTVTSAQKNPTAFYLCASKWAPNTEAFFGQGTRLTVV.

The table lists this clonotype with a few counts. The rearrangement links TRBV28 to TRBJ2-5; 10 bases are shared with TRBD2. The CDR3 is made up of 16 amino acids. V lost 6 bases to trimming and J lost 5 bases; unmatched junction nucleotides: 12. CDR1 and CDR2 from the germline V gene are MDHEN and SYDVKM. The CDR3 reads CASRSEASGRIETQYF. CDR3 sequence (DNA): TGTGCCAGCAGGTCCGAGGCTAGCGGGAGAATCGAGACCCAGTACTTC.

J is TRBJ1-1 and V is TRBV5-1, with D uncertain. V was clipped by 0 bases and J by 6 bases, with 12 bases between them. Germline V gene lookup returns CDR1 SGHRS and CDR2 YFSETQ. The CDR3 is made up of 14 amino acids. The CDR3 sequence is CASSLVAGGSEAFF. CDR3 nucleotide sequence: TGCGCCAGCAGCTTGGTGGCAGGCGGGTCTGAAGCTTTCTTT.

The CDR3 spells CSAAGMTNEKLFF. The CDR3 DNA follows: TGCAGTGCCGCCGGGATGACTAATGAAAAACTGTTTTTT. The rearrangement joins TRBV20-1 to TRBJ1-4; no firm D call. The V gene's germline CDR1 is DFQATT and CDR2 SNEGSKA (reference sequence). V was clipped by 6 bases and J by 2 bases, with 10 bases between them. The CDR3 covers 13 residues.

The chain links TRBV30 to TRBJ1-2; 12 bases are shared with TRBD1. Germline V gene sequence: CDR1 GTSNPN, CDR2 SVGIG (reference sequence). V gave up 3 bases and J gave up 6 bases; unmatched junction bases: 5. This CDR3 region has 14 residues. As DNA, the CDR3 is TGTGCCTGGAGCGGGGGACAGGGGGCGCATGGCTACACCTTC. This codes for CAWSGGQGAHGYTF.

This clonotype was observed a handful of times. The V and J genes are TRBV11-2 and TRBJ2-7, with D possibly TRBD2 on 7 matching bases. Germline CDR1 is SGHAT and CDR2 is FQNNGV. The V gene lost 11 bases and the J gene lost 2 bases, with 22 bases spanning the gap. The CDR3 consists of 15 residues. The CDR3 sequence is CAGLRLAGGTYEQYF. For the CDR3, the DNA is TGTGCCGGACTACGACTAGCCGGGGGCACCTACGAGCAGTACTTC.